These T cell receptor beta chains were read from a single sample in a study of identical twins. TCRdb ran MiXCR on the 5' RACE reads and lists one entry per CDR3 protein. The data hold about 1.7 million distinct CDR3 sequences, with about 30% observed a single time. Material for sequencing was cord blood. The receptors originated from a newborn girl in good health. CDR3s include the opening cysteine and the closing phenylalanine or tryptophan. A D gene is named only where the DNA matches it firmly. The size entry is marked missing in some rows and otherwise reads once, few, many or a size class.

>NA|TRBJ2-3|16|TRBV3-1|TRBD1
TGTGCCAGCAGCCAGGGGGGACAGGGGGTTGCGGATACGCAGTATTTT
CASSQGGQGVADTQYF
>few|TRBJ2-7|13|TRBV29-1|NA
TGCAGCGGTGCCATGGGCTCGGCCTACGAGCAGTACTTC
CSGAMGSAYEQYF
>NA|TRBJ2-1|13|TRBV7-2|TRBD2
TGTGCCAGCAGCGCTCCGGGACTAGTGGTGCAGTTCTTC
CASSAPGLVVQFF
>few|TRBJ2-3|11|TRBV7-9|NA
TGTGCCAGCAGCCGAGAAGGAACGCAGTATTTT
CASSREGTQYF
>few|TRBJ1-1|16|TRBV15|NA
TGTGCCACCAGCAGAGATCGTAGCAGCCGGAGCACTGAAGCTTTCTTT
CATSRDRSSRSTEAFF
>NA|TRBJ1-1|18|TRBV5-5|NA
TGTGCCAGCAGCTTGGCCCCCAGGTGGTCCACGGGGTACACTGAAGCTTTCTTT
CASSLAPRWSTGYTEAFF
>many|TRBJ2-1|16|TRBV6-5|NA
TGTGCCAGCAGTTACTCGACAGCGGGTTTATACAATGAGCAGTTCTTC
CASSYSTAGLYNEQFF
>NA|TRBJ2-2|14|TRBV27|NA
TGTGCCAGCAGTTTAGGAGGGACCACCGGGGAGCTGTTTTTT
CASSLGGTTGELFF
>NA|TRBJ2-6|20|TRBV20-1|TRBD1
TGCAGTGCTAGAGCGAGTGGGACAGGGCTCTTCCTCTCTGGGGCCAACGTCCTGACTTTC
CSARASGTGLFLSGANVLTF
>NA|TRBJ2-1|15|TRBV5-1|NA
TGCGCCAGCAGCTTGGAAACATCCTCCTACAATGAGCAGTTCTTC
CASSLETSSYNEQFF
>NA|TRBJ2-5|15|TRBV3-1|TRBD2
TGTGCCAGCAGCCAAGAATCGGCGGGGGAGCAGACCCAGTACTTC
CASSQESAGEQTQYF
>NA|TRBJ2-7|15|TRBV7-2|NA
TGTGCCAGCAGCTTCGACCAGACAGTTACCTACGAGCAGTACTTC
CASSFDQTVTYEQYF
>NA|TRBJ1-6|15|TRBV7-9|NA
TGTGCCAGCAGGTCTACGACAGGCCATAATTCACCCCTCCACTTT
CASRSTTGHNSPLHF
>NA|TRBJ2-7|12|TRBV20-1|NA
TGCAGTGGAAGGGGGGTATCCTACGAGCAGTACTTC
CSGRGVSYEQYF
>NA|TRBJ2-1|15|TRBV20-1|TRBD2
TGCAGTGCTAGAGATAAACCTAGCGGACTTAATGAGCAGTTCTTC
CSARDKPSGLNEQFF
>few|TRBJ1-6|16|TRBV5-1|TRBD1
TGCGCCAGCAGCCACGGGACACAGGGGCTCAATTCACCCCTCCACTTT
CASSHGTQGLNSPLHF
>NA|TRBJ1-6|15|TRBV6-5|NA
TGTGCCAGCAGTTACTCACAGCGCTATAATTCACCCCTCCACTTT
CASSYSQRYNSPLHF
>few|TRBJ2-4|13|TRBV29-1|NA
TGCAGCGCCTGGGACATAGCCAAAAACATTCAGTACTTC
CSAWDIAKNIQYF
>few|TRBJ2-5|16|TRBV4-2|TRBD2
TGTGCCAGCAGCCGAACTAGCGGGGGGTCACAAGAGACCCAGTACTTC
CASSRTSGGSQETQYF
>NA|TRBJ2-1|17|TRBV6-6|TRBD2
TGTGCCAGCAGTCCAGAACCGGGACTAGCGGGGTACAATGAGCAGTTCTTC
CASSPEPGLAGYNEQFF
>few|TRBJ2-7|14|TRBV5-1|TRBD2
TGCGCCAGCAGCCAGCGGGAGGCCTCGGGCGAGCAGTACTTC
CASSQREASGEQYF
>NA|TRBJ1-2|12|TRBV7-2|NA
TGTGCCAGCAGCTTAGGAGTAGAAGGCTACACCTTC
CASSLGVEGYTF
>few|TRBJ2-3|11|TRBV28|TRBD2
TGTGCCAGCAGTTTAAGTAGCGGGAGGTATTTT
CASSLSSGRYF
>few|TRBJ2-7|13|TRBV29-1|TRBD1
TGCAGCGCCAAAGGACAGGGGGGAGGCGAGCAGTACTTC
CSAKGQGGGEQYF
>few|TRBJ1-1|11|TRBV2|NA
TGTGCCACCGAACAAAACACTGAAGCTTTCTTT
CATEQNTEAFF
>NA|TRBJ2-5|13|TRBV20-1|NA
TGCAGTGCTAGCCAAGGGGGGGGGGAGACCCAGTACTTC
CSASQGGGETQYF
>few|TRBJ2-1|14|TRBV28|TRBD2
TGTGCCAGCAGTATTCCTAGCGGGATCAATGAGCAGTTCTTC
CASSIPSGINEQFF
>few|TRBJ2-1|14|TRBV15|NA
TGTGCCACCAGCGCATTGTTCTCGGTGGGTGAGCAGTTCTTC
CATSALFSVGEQFF
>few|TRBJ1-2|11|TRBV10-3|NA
TGTGCCATCAGTGGTCAGGGAGGCTACACCTTC
CAISGQGGYTF
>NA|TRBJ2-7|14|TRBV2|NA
TGTGCCAGCGGGCCTCCCACCCGGGGATTTGAGCAGTACTTC
CASGPPTRGFEQYF
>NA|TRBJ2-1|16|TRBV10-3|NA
TGTGCCATCAGTGATATAGGAGGGGGCTCCTACAATGAGCAGTTCTTC
CAISDIGGGSYNEQFF
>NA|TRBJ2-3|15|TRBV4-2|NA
TGTGCCGGCACCCAAGGACTTGGGGAGATCGGTACGCAGTATTTT
CAGTQGLGEIGTQYF
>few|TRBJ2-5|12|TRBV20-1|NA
TGCAGTGCTATCTACCGGACGGAGACCCAGTACTTC
CSAIYRTETQYF
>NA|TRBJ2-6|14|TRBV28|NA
TGTGCCAGCAGCCAAGTGACCCCTCGATCCTCTCTGACTTTC
CASSQVTPRSSLTF
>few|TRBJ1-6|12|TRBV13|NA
TGTGCCAGCAGTCTTAATTATTCACCCCTCCACTTT
CASSLNYSPLHF
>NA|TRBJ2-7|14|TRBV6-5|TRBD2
TGTGCCAGCAGTTACTGGCGGGGGGACAATGAGCAGTACTTC
CASSYWRGDNEQYF
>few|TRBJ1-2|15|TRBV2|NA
TGTGCCAGCAGCTGGTGGGGGGCTACTAACTATGGCTACACCTTC
CASSWWGATNYGYTF
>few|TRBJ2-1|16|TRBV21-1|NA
TGTGCCAGCAGCTCACTTGGGACTAGCGGCTACAATGAGCAGTTCTTC
CASSSLGTSGYNEQFF
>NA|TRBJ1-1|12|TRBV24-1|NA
TGTGCCACCAGTGATTACAGGGCTGAAGCTTTCTTT
CATSDYRAEAFF
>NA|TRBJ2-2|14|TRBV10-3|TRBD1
TGTGCCATCAGGGGACAGGGAGAGGCCGGGGAGCTGTTTTTT
CAIRGQGEAGELFF
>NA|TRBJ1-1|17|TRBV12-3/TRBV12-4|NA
TGTGCCAGCAGTTTAGCGGCCTTTACAGGTACAAACACTGAAGCTTTCTTT
CASSLAAFTGTNTEAFF
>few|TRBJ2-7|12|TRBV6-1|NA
TGTGCCAGTCAGCGGGTCTCCTACGAGCAGTACTTC
CASQRVSYEQYF
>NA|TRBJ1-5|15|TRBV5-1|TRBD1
TGCGCCAGCAGCCCCCAGACAGGGGGCAATCGGCCCCAGCATTTT
CASSPQTGGNRPQHF
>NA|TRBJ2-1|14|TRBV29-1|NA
TGCAGCGGCATTAGCAGGAGAATCTACAATGAGCAGTTCTTC
CSGISRRIYNEQFF
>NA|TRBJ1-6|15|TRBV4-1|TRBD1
TGCGCCAGCAGCCAAGACCCAGGGGGCGTTTCACCCCTCCACTTT
CASSQDPGGVSPLHF
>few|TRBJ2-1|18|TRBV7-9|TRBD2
TGTGCCAGCAGTACTGTACAGCGGGAGGCCTCTGCCTACAATGAGCAGTTCTTC
CASSTVQREASAYNEQFF
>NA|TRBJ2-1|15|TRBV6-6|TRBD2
TGTGCCAGCAGTTACGGGACTAGCGGGTGGAATGAGCAGTTCTTC
CASSYGTSGWNEQFF
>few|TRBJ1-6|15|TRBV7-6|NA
TGTGCCAGCAGCTTAATTCCAGGGGATAATTCACCCCTCCACTTT
CASSLIPGDNSPLHF
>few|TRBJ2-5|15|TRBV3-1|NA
TGTGCCAGCAGCCAAAAAGGAGCGGTTCAAGAGACCCAGTACTTC
CASSQKGAVQETQYF
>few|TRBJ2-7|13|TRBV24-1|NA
TGTGCCACCAGTGATTTTCAGGGCAATGAGCAGTACTTC
CATSDFQGNEQYF
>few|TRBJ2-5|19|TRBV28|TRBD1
TGTGCCAGCAGTTTATCCCCACCGGGACAGGGTGTGGGAAAAGAGACCCAGTACTTC
CASSLSPPGQGVGKETQYF
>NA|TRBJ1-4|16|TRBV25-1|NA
TGTGCCAGCAGTGAATTTAAGGGGGGTGGAAATGAAAAACTGTTTTTT
CASSEFKGGGNEKLFF